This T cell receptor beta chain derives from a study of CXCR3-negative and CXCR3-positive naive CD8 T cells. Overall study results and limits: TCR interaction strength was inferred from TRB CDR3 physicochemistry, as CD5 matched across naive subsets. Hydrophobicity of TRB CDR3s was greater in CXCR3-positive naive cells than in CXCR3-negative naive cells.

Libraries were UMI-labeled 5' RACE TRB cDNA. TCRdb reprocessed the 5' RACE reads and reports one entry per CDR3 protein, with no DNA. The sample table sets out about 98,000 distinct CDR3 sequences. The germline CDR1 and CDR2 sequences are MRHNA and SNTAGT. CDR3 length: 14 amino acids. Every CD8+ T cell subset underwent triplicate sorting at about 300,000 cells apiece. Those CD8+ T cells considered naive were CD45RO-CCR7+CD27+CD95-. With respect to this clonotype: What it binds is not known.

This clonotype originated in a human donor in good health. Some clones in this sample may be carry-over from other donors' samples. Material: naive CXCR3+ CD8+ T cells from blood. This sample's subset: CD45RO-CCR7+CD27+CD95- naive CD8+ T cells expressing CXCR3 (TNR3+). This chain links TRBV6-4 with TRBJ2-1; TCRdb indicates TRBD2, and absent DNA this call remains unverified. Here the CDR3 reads CASSDRGSVGEQFF.